The present entry profiles one T cell receptor beta chain with its context. Method: immunoSEQ multiplex PCR; TCRdb's copy keeps in-frame clones and lacks some. This table holds about 120,000 clones, approximately 92% found once. Trimming took off 4 bases at V and 3 bases at J, with 15 bases between the two ends. Germline V gene data show CDR1 as MNHEY and CDR2 as SVGAGI. CDR3 length: 15 amino acids. The data were obtained in a study of control samples from healthy donors and cancer patients. V is TRBV6-5 and J is TRBJ1-2, with a weak D call TRBD1 (5 bases). Sequencing input: PBMCs. The TCR comes from a man older than 75 with head and neck cancer. CDR3 nucleotide sequence: TGTGCCAGCAGTTGGGGACTGCCTGACCACTATGGCTACACCTTC. Protein: CASSWGLPDHYGYTF.